This T cell receptor beta chain emerged from a study of T-cell reconstitution after alpha-beta-depleted transplantation in children. A library of TCRbeta sequences, prepared with unique molecular identifiers, was generated. TCRdb ran MiXCR on the PCR reads and lists one entry per CDR3 protein. The sample consists of roughly 790,000 distinct CDR3 sequences, 16% of them appearing once. V lost 10 bases and J 0 bases, leaving 5 bases between the germline ends. The V gene's germline CDR1 is SEHNR and CDR2 FQNEAQ (reference sequence). CDR3 length equals 11 residues. Study-wide points: T-cell counts and diversity were attributed mostly to newly produced T cells one year after transplant. High day-60 TCRbeta diversity in some patients came from surviving recipient T cells and thymic progenitors. About two months after transplant, alpha-beta T cells reportedly came from several hundred expanded graft clones.

In its sample, this clonotype was seen a few times. The target antigen is unknown. The sequence was obtained from a male patient younger than 18 who had a stem cell transplant for acute lymphoblastic leukemia, so the T cells may come from the graft donor. The chain links TRBV7-9 to TRBJ2-3; unclear D gene. The source was PBMCs, mostly from graft donor cells, collected 360 days after TCRalphabeta/CD19-depleted stem cell transplant. The CDR3 here is CATRSTDTQYF. CDR3 coding DNA: TGTGCCACCAGGAGCACAGATACGCAGTATTTT. Full variable domain (missing parts from reference TRBV7-9 and TRBJ2-3): DTGVSQNPRHKITKRGQNVTFRCDPISEHNRLYWYRQTLGQGPEFLTYFQNEAQLEKSRLLSDRFSAERPKGSFSTLEIQRTEQGDSAMYLCATRSTDTQYFGPGTRLTVL.